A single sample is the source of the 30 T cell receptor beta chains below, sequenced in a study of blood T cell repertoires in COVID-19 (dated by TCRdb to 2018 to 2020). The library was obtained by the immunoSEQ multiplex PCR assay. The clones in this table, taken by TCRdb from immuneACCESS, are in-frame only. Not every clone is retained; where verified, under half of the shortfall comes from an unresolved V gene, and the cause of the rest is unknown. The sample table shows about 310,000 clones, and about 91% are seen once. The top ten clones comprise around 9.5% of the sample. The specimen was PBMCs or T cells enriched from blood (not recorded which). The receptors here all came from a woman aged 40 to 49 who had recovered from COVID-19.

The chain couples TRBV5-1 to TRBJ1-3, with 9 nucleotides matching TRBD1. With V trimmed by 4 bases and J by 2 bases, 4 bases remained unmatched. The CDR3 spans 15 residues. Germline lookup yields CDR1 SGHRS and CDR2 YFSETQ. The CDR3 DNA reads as TGCGCCAGCAGCCCCGGGACAGGGACTGGAAACACCATATATTTT. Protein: CASSPGTGTGNTIYF.

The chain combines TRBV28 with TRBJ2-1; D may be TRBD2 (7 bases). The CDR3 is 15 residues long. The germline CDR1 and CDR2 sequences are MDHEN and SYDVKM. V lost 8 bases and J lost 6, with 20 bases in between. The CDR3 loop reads CASLSGGRLFNEQFF. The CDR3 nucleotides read TGTGCCAGCCTCTCCGGGGGGCGCCTTTTCAATGAGCAGTTCTTC.

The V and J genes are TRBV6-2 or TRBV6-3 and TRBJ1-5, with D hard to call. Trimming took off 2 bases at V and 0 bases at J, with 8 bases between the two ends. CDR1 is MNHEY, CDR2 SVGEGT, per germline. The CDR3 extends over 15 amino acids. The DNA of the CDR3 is TGTGCCAGCAGTTACGAGGGCCTTAGCAATCAGCCCCAGCATTTT. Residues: CASSYEGLSNQPQHF.

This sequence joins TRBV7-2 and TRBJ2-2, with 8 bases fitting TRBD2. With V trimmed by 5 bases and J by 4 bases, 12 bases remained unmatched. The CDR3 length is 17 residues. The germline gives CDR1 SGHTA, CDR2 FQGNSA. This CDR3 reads CASSKSSAGDGTGELFF. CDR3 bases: TGTGCCAGCAGCAAGTCTTCAGCGGGAGATGGCACCGGGGAGCTGTTTTTT.

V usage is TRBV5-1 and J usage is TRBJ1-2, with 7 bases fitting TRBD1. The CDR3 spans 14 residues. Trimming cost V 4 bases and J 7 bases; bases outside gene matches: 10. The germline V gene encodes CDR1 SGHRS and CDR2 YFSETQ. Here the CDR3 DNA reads TGCGCCAGCAGCCCAACGACAGGGCTTGCTGGCTACACCTTC. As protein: CASSPTTGLAGYTF.

This chain's CDR3 is CASSFRRGMAFF. The CDR3 DNA follows: TGTGCCAGCAGCTTCAGGCGGGGGATGGCTTTCTTT. This rearrangement joins TRBV7-2 to TRBJ1-1; the D gene is possibly TRBD1 (5 bases). This CDR3 spans 12 amino acids. Trimming shortened V by 3 bases and J by 11 bases, and 13 bases separated the two germline ends. CDR1 and CDR2 (germline): SGHTA, FQGNSA.

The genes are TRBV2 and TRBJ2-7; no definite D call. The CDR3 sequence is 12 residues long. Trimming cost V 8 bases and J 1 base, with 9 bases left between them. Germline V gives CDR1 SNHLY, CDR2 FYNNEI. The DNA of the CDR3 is TGTGCCAGCTATACAGATTCCTACGAGCAGTACTTC. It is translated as CASYTDSYEQYF.

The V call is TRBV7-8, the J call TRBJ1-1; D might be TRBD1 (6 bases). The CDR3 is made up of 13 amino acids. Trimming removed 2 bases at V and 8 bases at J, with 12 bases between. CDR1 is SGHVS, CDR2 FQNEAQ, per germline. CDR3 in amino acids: CASSLSGAREAFF. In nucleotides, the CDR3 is TGTGCCAGCAGCTTATCAGGGGCGCGGGAAGCTTTCTTT.

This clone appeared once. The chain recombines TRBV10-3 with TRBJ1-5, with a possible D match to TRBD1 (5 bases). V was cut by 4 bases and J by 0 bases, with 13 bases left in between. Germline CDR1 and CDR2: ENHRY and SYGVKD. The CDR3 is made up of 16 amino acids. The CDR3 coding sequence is TGTGCCATCAGTGGGGACCGGGAGGTTAGCAATCAGCCCCAGCATTTT. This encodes CAISGDREVSNQPQHF.

The CDR3 region has the DNA TGTGCCAGCAGTTCGGGACTAGCGGGGGGGGAGCAGTACTTC. It encodes CASSSGLAGGEQYF. The chain recombines TRBV6-2 or TRBV6-3 with TRBJ2-7, with TRBD2 matching over 16 bases. With V trimmed by 4 bases and J by 7 bases, 1 base remained unmatched. There are 14 residues in the CDR3. CDR1 MNHEY and CDR2 SVGEGT come from the germline V gene.

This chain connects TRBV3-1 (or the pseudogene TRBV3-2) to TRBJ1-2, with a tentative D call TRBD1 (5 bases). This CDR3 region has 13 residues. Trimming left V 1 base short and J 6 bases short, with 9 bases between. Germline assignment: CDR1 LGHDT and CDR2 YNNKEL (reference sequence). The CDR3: CASSQGKGDGYTF. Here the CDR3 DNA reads TGTGCCAGCAGCCAAGGAAAAGGGGATGGCTACACCTTC.

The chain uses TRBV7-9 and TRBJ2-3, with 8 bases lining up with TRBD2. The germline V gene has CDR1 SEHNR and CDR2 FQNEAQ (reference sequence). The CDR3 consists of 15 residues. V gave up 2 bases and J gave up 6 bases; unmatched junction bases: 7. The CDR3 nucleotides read TGTGCCAGCAGCTTAAGCGGGAGCGAATCGGATACGCAGTATTTT. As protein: CASSLSGSESDTQYF.

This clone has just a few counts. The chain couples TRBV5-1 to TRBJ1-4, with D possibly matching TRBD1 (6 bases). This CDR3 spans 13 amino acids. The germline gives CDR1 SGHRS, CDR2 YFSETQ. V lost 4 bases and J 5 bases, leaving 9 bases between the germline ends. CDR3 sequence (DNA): TGCGCCAGCAGCACGGACAGAAATGAAAAACTGTTTTTT. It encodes CASSTDRNEKLFF.

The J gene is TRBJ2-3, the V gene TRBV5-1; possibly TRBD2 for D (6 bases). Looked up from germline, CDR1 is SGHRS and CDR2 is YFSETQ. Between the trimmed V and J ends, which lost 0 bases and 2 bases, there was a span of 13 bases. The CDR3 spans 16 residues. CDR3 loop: CASSLVGGVYTDTQYF. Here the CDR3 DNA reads TGCGCCAGCAGCTTGGTCGGCGGGGTCTACACAGATACGCAGTATTTT.

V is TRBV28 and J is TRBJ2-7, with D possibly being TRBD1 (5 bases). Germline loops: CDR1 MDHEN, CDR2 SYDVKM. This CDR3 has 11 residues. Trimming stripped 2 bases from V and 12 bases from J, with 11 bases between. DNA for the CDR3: TGTGCCAGCAGTTTAATACCAGGGTGGTACTTC. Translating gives CASSLIPGWYF. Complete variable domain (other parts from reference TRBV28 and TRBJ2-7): DVKVTQSSRYLVKRTGEKVFLECVQDMDHENMFWYRQDPGLGLRLIYFSYDVKMKEKGDIPEGYSVSREKKERFSLILESASTNQTSMYLCASSLIPGWYFGPGTRLTVT.

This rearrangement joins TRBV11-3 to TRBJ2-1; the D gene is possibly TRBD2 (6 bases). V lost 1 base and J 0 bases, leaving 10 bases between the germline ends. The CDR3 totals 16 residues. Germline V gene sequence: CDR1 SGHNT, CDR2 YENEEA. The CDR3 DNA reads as TGTGCCAGCAGCTTAGCTAGCGAGAGCTCCTACAATGAGCAGTTCTTC. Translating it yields CASSLASESSYNEQFF. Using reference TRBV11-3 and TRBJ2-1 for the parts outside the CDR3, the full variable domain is EAGVVQSPRYKIIEKKQPVAFWCNPISGHNTLYWYLQNLGQGPELLIRYENEEAVDDSQLPKDRFSAERLKGVDSTLKIQPAELGDSAVYLCASSLASESSYNEQFFGPGTRLTVL.

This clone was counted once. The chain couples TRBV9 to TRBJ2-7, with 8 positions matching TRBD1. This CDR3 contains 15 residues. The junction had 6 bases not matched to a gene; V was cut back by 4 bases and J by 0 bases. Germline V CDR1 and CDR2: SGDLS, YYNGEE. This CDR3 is CASSSWTGSSYEQYF. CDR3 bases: TGTGCCAGCAGCTCCTGGACAGGGTCCTCCTACGAGCAGTACTTC.

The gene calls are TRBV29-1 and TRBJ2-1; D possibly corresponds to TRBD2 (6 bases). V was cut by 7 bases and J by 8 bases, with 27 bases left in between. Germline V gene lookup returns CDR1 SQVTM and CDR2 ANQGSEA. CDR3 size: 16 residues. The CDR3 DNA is TGCAGCGCCGCCCACCCCTCGGTGCGGGAATTTGATGAGCAGTTCTTC. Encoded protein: CSAAHPSVREFDEQFF.

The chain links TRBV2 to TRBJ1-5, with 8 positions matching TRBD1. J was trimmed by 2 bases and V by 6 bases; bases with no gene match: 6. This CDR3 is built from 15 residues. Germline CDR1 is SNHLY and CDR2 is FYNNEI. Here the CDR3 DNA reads TGTGCCAGCAGGCCCGACAGGGGCGGCAATCAGCCCCAGCATTTT. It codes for CASRPDRGGNQPQHF.

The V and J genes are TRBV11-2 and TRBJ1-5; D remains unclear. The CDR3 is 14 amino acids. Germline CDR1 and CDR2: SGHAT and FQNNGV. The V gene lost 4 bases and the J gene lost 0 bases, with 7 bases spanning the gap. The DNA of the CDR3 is TGTGCCAGCAGCTCGGGGAGTAGCAATCAGCCCCAGCATTTT. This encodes CASSSGSSNQPQHF.

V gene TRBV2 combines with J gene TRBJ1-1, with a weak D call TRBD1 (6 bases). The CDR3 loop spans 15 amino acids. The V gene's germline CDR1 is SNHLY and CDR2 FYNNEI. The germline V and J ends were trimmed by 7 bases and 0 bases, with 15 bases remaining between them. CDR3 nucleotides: TGTGCCAGCATTCCTAGGACAGAGATGAACACTGAAGCTTTCTTT. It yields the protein CASIPRTEMNTEAFF.

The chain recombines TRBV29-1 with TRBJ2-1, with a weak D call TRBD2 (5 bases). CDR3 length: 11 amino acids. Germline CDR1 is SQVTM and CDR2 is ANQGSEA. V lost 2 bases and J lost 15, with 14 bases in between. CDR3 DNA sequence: TGCAGCGTTGAAAGAGGAGGACGTGTGTTCTTC. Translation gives CSVERGGRVFF.

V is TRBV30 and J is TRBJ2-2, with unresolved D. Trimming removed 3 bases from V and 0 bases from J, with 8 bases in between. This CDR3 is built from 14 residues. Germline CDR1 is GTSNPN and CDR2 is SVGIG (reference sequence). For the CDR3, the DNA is TGTGCCTGGAGAAGAGCCGCGAACACCGGGGAGCTGTTTTTT. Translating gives CAWRRAANTGELFF.

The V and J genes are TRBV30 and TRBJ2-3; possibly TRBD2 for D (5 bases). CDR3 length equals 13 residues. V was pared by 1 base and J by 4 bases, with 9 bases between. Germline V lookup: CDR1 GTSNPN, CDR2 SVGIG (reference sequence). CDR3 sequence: CAWSGNSADTQYF. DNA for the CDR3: TGTGCCTGGAGTGGAAATAGCGCAGATACGCAGTATTTT.

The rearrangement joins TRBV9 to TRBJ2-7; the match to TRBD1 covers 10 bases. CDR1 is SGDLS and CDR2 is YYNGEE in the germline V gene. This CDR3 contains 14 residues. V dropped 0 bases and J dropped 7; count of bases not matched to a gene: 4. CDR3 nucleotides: TGTGCCAGCAGCGTAGCGGGACAGGGGTTGGAGCAGTACTTC. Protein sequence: CASSVAGQGLEQYF.

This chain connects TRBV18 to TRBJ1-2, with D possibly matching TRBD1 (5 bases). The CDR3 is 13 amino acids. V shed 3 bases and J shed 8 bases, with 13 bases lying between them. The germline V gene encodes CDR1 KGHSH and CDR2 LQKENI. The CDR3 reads CASSPGTERGYTF. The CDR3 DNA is TGTGCCAGCTCACCCGGGACTGAGAGGGGCTACACCTTC.

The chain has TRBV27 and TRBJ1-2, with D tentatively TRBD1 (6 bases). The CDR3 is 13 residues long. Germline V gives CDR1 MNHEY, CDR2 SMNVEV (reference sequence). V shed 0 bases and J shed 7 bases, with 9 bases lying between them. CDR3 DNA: TGTGCCAGCAGTTTATCCTACAGGGTTGGCTACACCTTC. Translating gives CASSLSYRVGYTF.

Here the CDR3 DNA reads TGTGCCAGTAGTATGTCGCCGGGGGTTGGTCCGTTATATGGCTACACCTTC. Its translation: CASSMSPGVGPLYGYTF. The rearrangement uses TRBV19 and TRBJ1-2; the D gene is possibly TRBD1 (5 bases). Trimming left V 3 bases short and J 5 bases short, with 22 bases between. In germline, CDR1 is LNHDA, CDR2 SQIVND (reference sequence). The CDR3 loop spans 17 amino acids.

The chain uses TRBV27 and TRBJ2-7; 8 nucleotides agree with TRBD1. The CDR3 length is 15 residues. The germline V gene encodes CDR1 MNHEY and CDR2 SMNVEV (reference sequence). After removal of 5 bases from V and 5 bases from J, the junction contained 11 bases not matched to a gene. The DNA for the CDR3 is TGTGCCAGCAGTACCCATGGACAGGGTTGGGACGAGCAGTACTTC. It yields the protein CASSTHGQGWDEQYF.

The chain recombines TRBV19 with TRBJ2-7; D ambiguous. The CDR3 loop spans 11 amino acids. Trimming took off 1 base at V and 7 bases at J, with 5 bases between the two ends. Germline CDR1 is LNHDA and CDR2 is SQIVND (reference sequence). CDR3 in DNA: TGTGCCAGTAGTATAGGTGCGGAGCAGTACTTC. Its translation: CASSIGAEQYF.